Below, 8 T cell receptor beta chains from the same sample are listed, as sequenced in a study of T cell responses to AZD1222 COVID-19 vaccine. Clones were sequenced by immunoSEQ multiplex PCR, and TCRdb holds only the in-frame ones, with some missing. Of fewer than 200,000 clones listed, around 89% are singletons. The material was peripheral blood, obtained on day 0 of AZD1222 vaccination. The receptors stem from an adult in good health.

The chain links TRBV2 to TRBJ2-4, with 12 nucleotides matching TRBD2. V trimming: 2 bases; J trimming: 0 bases; junction bases outside the gene matches: 5. The CDR3 totals 18 residues. Looked up from germline, CDR1 is SNHLY and CDR2 is FYNNEI. The CDR3: CASSESTSGGIAKNIQYF. The DNA of the CDR3 is TGTGCCAGCAGTGAATCGACTAGCGGGGGTATAGCCAAAAACATTCAGTACTTC. Complete variable domain (other parts from reference TRBV2 and TRBJ2-4): EPEVTQTPSHQVTQMGQEVILRCVPISNHLYFYWYRQILGQKVEFLVSFYNNEISEKSEIFDDQFSVERPDGSNFTLKIRSTKLEDSAMYFCASSESTSGGIAKNIQYFGAGTRLSVL.

V is TRBV5-1 and J is TRBJ2-4; D not resolved. The germline V gene has CDR1 SGHRS and CDR2 YFSETQ. The CDR3 sequence is 18 residues long. Between the trimmed V and J ends, which lost 3 bases and 1 base, there was a span of 20 bases. CDR3 sequence: CASSSNGVLIGAKNIQYF. The CDR3 region has the DNA TGCGCCAGCAGCTCAAATGGCGTCCTAATAGGCGCCAAAAACATTCAGTACTTC.

The chain couples TRBV27 to TRBJ2-6, with D unclear. V was pared by 2 bases and J by 3 bases, with 17 bases between. The V gene's germline CDR1 is MNHEY and CDR2 SMNVEV (reference sequence). The CDR3 runs to 18 residues. The CDR3 coding sequence is TGTGCCAGCAGTTTAGCAAGGTCCCTTCCCCATGGGGCCAACGTCCTGACTTTC. Amino acid sequence: CASSLARSLPHGANVLTF.

The J gene is TRBJ2-1, the V gene TRBV6-6; 7 bases map to TRBD2. Unmatched junction bases numbered 3, after V lost 2 bases and J lost 5 bases. Per the germline V gene, CDR1 is MNHNY and CDR2 is SVGAGI (reference sequence). This CDR3 contains 14 residues. CDR3 in amino acids: CASSYSGINNEQFF. The CDR3 region has the DNA TGTGCCAGCAGTTACAGCGGGATCAACAATGAGCAGTTCTTC.

The chain is built from TRBV10-3 and TRBJ1-1; D is perhaps TRBD1 (5 bases). The CDR3 has 15 residues. V gave up 3 bases and J gave up 0 bases, with 11 bases separating them. Germline CDR1 and CDR2: ENHRY and SYGVKD. Here the CDR3 DNA reads TGTGCCATCAGTGAAGAGGGACGGTTGAACACTGAAGCTTTCTTT. This encodes CAISEEGRLNTEAFF.

V gene TRBV6-5 combines with J gene TRBJ1-2; D unclear. V dropped 10 bases and J dropped 0 bases, with 6 bases sitting between them. From germline, CDR1 is MNHEY and CDR2 SVGAGI. This CDR3 spans 11 amino acids. In nucleotides, the CDR3 is TGTGCCACCCGGTCTAACTATGGCTACACCTTC. Protein sequence: CATRSNYGYTF.

The V call is TRBV11-3, the J call TRBJ2-1; D unclear. Germline loops: CDR1 SGHNT, CDR2 YENEEA. V dropped 5 bases and J dropped 8 bases, with 10 bases sitting between them. This CDR3 spans 12 amino acids. The CDR3 here is CASSQRPDEQFF. The CDR3 DNA reads as TGTGCCAGCAGCCAAAGGCCGGATGAGCAGTTCTTC.

The chain links TRBV2 to TRBJ1-4; D ambiguous. CDR1 and CDR2 from the germline V gene are SNHLY and FYNNEI. The length of the CDR3 is 10 residues. With 7 bases removed from V and 5 bases from J, the gap between germline ends came to 2 bases. The CDR3 is CASKNEKLFF. CDR3 nucleotide sequence: TGTGCCAGCAAAAATGAAAAACTGTTTTTT. Filled out from reference TRBV2 and TRBJ1-4, the complete variable domain reads EPEVTQTPSHQVTQMGQEVILRCVPISNHLYFYWYRQILGQKVEFLVSFYNNEISEKSEIFDDQFSVERPDGSNFTLKIRSTKLEDSAMYFCASKNEKLFFGSGTQLSVL.